The 18 T cell receptor beta chains below all came from one sample that was sequenced in a study of T cell responses to AZD1222 COVID-19 vaccine. Here immunoSEQ multiplex PCR was the method, and the copy in TCRdb shows in-frame clones only, minus some. The sample gives 130,000 or so clones, 70% to 90% of which show up once; around 10% is in the top ten. Sequenced material: peripheral blood, taken on day 0 of AZD1222 vaccination. These receptors all come from an adult in good health.

This chain connects TRBV5-1 to TRBJ1-1; TRBD1 is a possible D gene (6 bases). The CDR3 is made up of 13 amino acids. In germline, CDR1 is SGHRS, CDR2 YFSETQ. V was pared by 5 bases and J by 4 bases, with 12 bases between. The CDR3 spells CASSLQGFTEAFF. The DNA of the CDR3 is TGCGCCAGCAGTTTACAGGGATTCACTGAAGCTTTCTTT.

The V gene is TRBV29-1, the J gene TRBJ1-2; a weak D match, TRBD1 (6 bases). In germline, CDR1 is SQVTM, CDR2 ANQGSEA. The CDR3 extends over 13 amino acids. Trimming removed 2 bases from V and 4 bases from J, with 11 bases in between. CDR3 in amino acids: CSVESDRSYGYTF. CDR3 bases: TGCAGCGTTGAATCTGACAGGAGCTATGGCTACACCTTC.

This chain connects TRBV19 to TRBJ2-3; D remains unclear. In germline, CDR1 is LNHDA, CDR2 SQIVND (reference sequence). Deletions cut 6 bases from V and 6 bases from J, with 16 bases between. The CDR3 sequence is 14 residues long. CDR3 DNA sequence: TGTGCCAGTAGCATACGGGTGTCGCGGGATACGCAGTATTTT. It codes for CASSIRVSRDTQYF.

The rearrangement uses TRBV16 and TRBJ1-5; D is unclear. The CDR3 is made up of 16 amino acids. V lost 1 base and J lost 0, with 10 bases in between. The germline V gene encodes CDR1 KGHSY and CDR2 FQNENV. CDR3 sequence reads: CASSQFYRDSNQPQHF. In nucleotides, the CDR3 is TGTGCCAGCAGCCAATTTTATAGGGATAGCAATCAGCCCCAGCATTTT. The full variable domain, completed using reference TRBV16 and TRBJ1-5, is GEEVAQTPKHLVRGEGQKAKLYCAPIKGHSYVFWYQQVLKNEFKFLISFQNENVFDETGMPKERFSAKCLPNSPCSLEIQATKLEDSAVYFCASSQFYRDSNQPQHFGDGTRLSIL.

CDR3 coding DNA: TGTGCCAGCAGCTTGCGGGGTAATCCGCAAGAGACCCAGTACTTC. Translation gives CASSLRGNPQETQYF. The rearrangement joins TRBV5-5 to TRBJ2-5; D possibly corresponds to TRBD2 (5 bases). The CDR3 is made up of 15 amino acids. The germline V and J ends were trimmed by 1 base and 2 bases, with 12 bases remaining between them. The germline gives CDR1 SGHKS, CDR2 YYEKEE (reference sequence).

V usage is TRBV5-5 and J usage is TRBJ2-7, with 9 bases fitting TRBD2. This CDR3 has 16 amino acids. The trim removed 0 bases at V and 2 bases at J, leaving 6 bases unmatched. CDR1 and CDR2 from the germline V gene are SGHKS and YYEKEE (reference sequence). This CDR3 reads CASSLATGGGAYEQYF. For the CDR3, the DNA is TGTGCCAGCAGCTTGGCGACGGGCGGGGGGGCCTACGAGCAGTACTTC.

The chain carries TRBV5-4 and TRBJ1-1; the D gene is possibly TRBD1 (5 bases). CDR3 length: 14 amino acids. CDR1 and CDR2 from the germline V gene are SGHNT and YYREEE (reference sequence). Deletions cut 4 bases from V and 7 bases from J, with 17 bases between. DNA of the CDR3: TGTGCCAGCAGCCCAGGGTATTGGGGGGGTGAAGCTTTCTTT. Protein product: CASSPGYWGGEAFF.

Only a few counts were recorded for this clone. The genes are TRBV18 and TRBJ2-5; D is perhaps TRBD1 or TRBD2 (5 bases each). The CDR3 totals 14 residues. Deletions cut 0 bases from V and 6 bases from J, with 11 bases between. CDR1 KGHSH and CDR2 LQKENI come from the germline V gene. CDR3 DNA sequence: TGTGCCAGCTCACCACCGGGGGAACTAAAGACCCAGTACTTC. Residues: CASSPPGELKTQYF.

CDR3 sequence reads: CASSGTQEDEQYF. The CDR3 bases are TGTGCCAGCAGCGGGACTCAGGAGGATGAGCAGTACTTC. The V gene is TRBV2, the J gene TRBJ2-7; weak D call: TRBD2 (6 bases). The germline V and J ends were trimmed by 6 bases and 7 bases, with 16 bases remaining between them. CDR1 and CDR2 (germline): SNHLY, FYNNEI. CDR3 size: 13 residues. Full variable domain (missing parts from reference TRBV2 and TRBJ2-7): EPEVTQTPSHQVTQMGQEVILRCVPISNHLYFYWYRQILGQKVEFLVSFYNNEISEKSEIFDDQFSVERPDGSNFTLKIRSTKLEDSAMYFCASSGTQEDEQYFGPGTRLTVT.

The J gene is TRBJ1-4, the V gene TRBV7-2; no clear D. Germline CDR1 reads SGHTA; CDR2 reads FQGNSA. The V and J ends lost 4 bases and 0 bases respectively, with 6 bases between them. The CDR3 is made up of 14 amino acids. The CDR3 nucleotides are TGTGCCAGCAGCTCCATTGCAACTAATGAAAAACTGTTTTTT. It codes for CASSSIATNEKLFF.

The gene calls are TRBV5-1 and TRBJ2-3; TRBD2 matches at 15 bases. From germline, CDR1 is SGHRS and CDR2 YFSETQ. The CDR3 has 16 amino acids. Losses at the gene ends were 1 base for V and 7 bases for J; bases not matched to a gene: 4. The CDR3 nucleotides are TGCGCCAGCAGCTTGAAGGGGACTAGCGGGGGGAATACGCAGTATTTT. Translated: CASSLKGTSGGNTQYF. Variable domain in full (rest from reference TRBV5-1 and TRBJ2-3): KAGVTQTPRYLIKTRGQQVTLSCSPISGHRSVSWYQQTPGQGLQFLFEYFSETQRNKGNFPGRFSGRQFSNSRSEMNVSTLELGDSALYLCASSLKGTSGGNTQYFGPGTRLTVL.

This clone was detected ten times or more. The V gene is TRBV7-9, the J gene TRBJ2-1, with D possibly TRBD2 on 5 matching bases. V lost 5 bases to trimming and J lost 9 bases, with 20 bases between them. The CDR3 covers 15 residues. The germline V gene encodes CDR1 SEHNR and CDR2 FQNEAQ (reference sequence). The CDR3 reads CASSLLGGGLVEQFF. CDR3 in DNA: TGTGCCAGCAGCCTCTTAGGAGGTGGGTTAGTTGAGCAGTTCTTC.

V usage is TRBV6-2 or TRBV6-3 and J usage is TRBJ2-7, with D possibly TRBD2 on 6 matching bases. Germline CDR1 is MNHEY and CDR2 is SVGEGT. Trimming took off 1 base at V and 2 bases at J, with 12 bases between the two ends. The CDR3 sequence is 15 residues long. Here the CDR3 DNA reads TGTGCCAGCAGTTACTTATCTAGCGCAACCTACGAGCAGTACTTC. It specifies CASSYLSSATYEQYF.

The chain joins TRBV5-1 to TRBJ2-7; D may be TRBD1 or TRBD2 (6 bases each). Germline V gene sequence: CDR1 SGHRS, CDR2 YFSETQ. Deletions cut 4 bases from V and 7 bases from J, with 21 bases between. The CDR3 runs 15 residues. CDR3 sequence reads: CASSTGARTSGEQYF. The CDR3 DNA reads TGCGCCAGCAGCACGGGGGCCAGGACCTCGGGGGAGCAGTACTTC.

The chain joins TRBV27 to TRBJ1-2; possible D gene TRBD1, 5 bases. This CDR3 contains 13 residues. V was cut by 3 bases and J by 8 bases, with 13 bases left in between. Per germline, CDR1 MNHEY and CDR2 SMNVEV (reference sequence). The CDR3 here is CASSFGQGAGYTF. The DNA of the CDR3 is TGTGCCAGCAGTTTCGGCCAGGGCGCCGGCTACACCTTC.

The chain joins TRBV6-4 to TRBJ2-3; 12 nucleotides agree with TRBD1. The CDR3 length is 15 residues. The germline V gene has CDR1 MRHNA and CDR2 SNTAGT. Trimming removed 2 bases from V and 4 bases from J; junction bases left unmatched: 1. The CDR3 nucleotides read TGTGCCAGCAGTGACGGGACAGGGGGCGCAGATACGCAGTATTTT. Translated, it gives CASSDGTGGADTQYF.

The chain uses TRBV4-1 and TRBJ2-3, with unresolved D. CDR3 length: 11 residues. Trimming removed 0 bases at V and 10 bases at J, with 5 bases between. Germline CDR1 MGHRA, CDR2 YSYEKL. CDR3 nucleotide sequence: TGCGCCAGCAGCCAAGAGCATGCGCAGTATTTT. The encoded protein is CASSQEHAQYF.

V is TRBV19 and J is TRBJ2-1, with D possibly called TRBD1 or TRBD2 (7 bases each). V gave up 3 bases and J gave up 1 base, with 13 bases separating them. The CDR3 spans 16 residues. Germline loops: CDR1 LNHDA, CDR2 SQIVND (reference sequence). CDR3 nucleotide sequence: TGTGCCAGTAGTATGGTCAGGGGGGGTTCCTACAATGAGCAGTTCTTC. Translation gives CASSMVRGGSYNEQFF. The full variable domain, in which reference TRBV19 and TRBJ2-1 provide the parts outside the CDR3, is DGGITQSPKYLFRKEGQNVTLSCEQNLNHDAMYWYRQDPGQGLRLIYYSQIVNDFQKGDIAEGYSVSREKKESFPLTVTSAQKNPTAFYLCASSMVRGGSYNEQFFGPGTRLTVL.